This paragraph reports one T cell receptor beta chain. As yet, its antigen is unknown. The V end lost 4 bases, the J end lost 1 base, and 14 bases lay between the germline ends. CDR1 LGHNA and CDR2 YNFKEQ come from the germline V gene. This CDR3 region has 16 residues. This record comes from a study of cytotoxic CD8 clonotypes in ibrutinib-treated CLL. Study-wide context: Enrolment comprised some twelve relapsed/refractory and more than 14 treatment-naive patients; some 18 were IGHV unmutated. Investigators reported approximately 25 partial and 2 complete responses; after median about 74 months, 14 patients remained remitted and about twelve progressed. Treatment had run for a median 12 months, range 6 to 36, when response samples were taken. Study-wide results and limits: Clonotypes that were public were uncommon, and they contracted or stayed stable on treatment.

Using immunoSEQ multiplex PCR, the repertoire was profiled, and TCRdb retains in-frame clones only, with some absent. The sample has 150,000 to 200,000 clones; over 75% are singletons. The clonotype was recovered from a human donor with chronic lymphocytic leukemia. The V and J genes are TRBV4-2 and TRBJ1-5, with D possibly TRBD1 on 6 matching bases. Sample: PBMCs, taken at disease progression, from a patient treated with ibrutinib. DNA of the CDR3: TGTGCCAGCAGCCCCTGGGGGGGGGCGAGCAATCAGCCCCAGCATTTT. Its translation is CASSPWGGASNQPQHF.